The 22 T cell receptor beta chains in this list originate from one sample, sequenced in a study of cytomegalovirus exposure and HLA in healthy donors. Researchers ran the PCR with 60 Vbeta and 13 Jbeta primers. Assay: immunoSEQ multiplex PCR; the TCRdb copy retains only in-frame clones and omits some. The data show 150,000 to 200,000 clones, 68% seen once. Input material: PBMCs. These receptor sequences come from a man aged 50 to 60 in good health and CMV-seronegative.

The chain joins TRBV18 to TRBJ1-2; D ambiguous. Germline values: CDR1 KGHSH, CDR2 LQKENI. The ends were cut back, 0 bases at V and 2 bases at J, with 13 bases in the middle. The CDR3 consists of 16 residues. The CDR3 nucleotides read TGTGCCAGCTCACCACCGTCGAGGGCGCAGAACTATGGCTACACCTTC. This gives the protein CASSPPSRAQNYGYTF.

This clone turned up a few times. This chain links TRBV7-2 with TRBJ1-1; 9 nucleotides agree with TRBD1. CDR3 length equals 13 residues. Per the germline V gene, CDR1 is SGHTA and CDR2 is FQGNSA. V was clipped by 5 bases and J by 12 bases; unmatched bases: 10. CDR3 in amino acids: CASSRPGQGTTFF. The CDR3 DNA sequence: TGTGCCAGCAGCCGACCGGGACAGGGTACAACTTTCTTT.

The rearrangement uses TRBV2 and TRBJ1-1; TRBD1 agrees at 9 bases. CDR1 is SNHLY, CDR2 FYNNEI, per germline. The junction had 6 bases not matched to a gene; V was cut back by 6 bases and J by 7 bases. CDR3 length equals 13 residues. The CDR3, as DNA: TGTGCCAGCAGCGAACAGGGGGCCCTTGAAGCTTTCTTT. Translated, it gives CASSEQGALEAFF.

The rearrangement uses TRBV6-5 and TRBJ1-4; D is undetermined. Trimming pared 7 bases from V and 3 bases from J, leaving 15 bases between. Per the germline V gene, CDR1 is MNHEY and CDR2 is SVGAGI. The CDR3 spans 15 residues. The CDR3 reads CASKPAGLANEKLFF. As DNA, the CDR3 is TGTGCCAGCAAACCCGCGGGTTTGGCTAATGAAAAACTGTTTTTT.

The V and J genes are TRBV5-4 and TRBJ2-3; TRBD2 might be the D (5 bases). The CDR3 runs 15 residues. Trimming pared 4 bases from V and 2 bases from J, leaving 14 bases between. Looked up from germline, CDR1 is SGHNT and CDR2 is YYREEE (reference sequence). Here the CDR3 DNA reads TGTGCCAGCAGCCTCGGAGGTATAGACACAGATACGCAGTATTTT. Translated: CASSLGGIDTDTQYF.

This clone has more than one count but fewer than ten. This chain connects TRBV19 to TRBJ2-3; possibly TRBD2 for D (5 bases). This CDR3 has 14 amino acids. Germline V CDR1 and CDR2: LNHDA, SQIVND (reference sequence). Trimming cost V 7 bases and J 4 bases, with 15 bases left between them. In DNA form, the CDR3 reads TGTGCCAGTAAGGGAGATCCCGCGTCAGATACGCAGTATTTT. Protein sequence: CASKGDPASDTQYF.

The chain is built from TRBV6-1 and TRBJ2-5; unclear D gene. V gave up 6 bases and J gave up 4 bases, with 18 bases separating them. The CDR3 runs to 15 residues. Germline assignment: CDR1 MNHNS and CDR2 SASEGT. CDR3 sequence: CASRPGSRFPETQYF. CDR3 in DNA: TGTGCCAGCAGACCCGGGTCCCGATTTCCAGAGACCCAGTACTTC.

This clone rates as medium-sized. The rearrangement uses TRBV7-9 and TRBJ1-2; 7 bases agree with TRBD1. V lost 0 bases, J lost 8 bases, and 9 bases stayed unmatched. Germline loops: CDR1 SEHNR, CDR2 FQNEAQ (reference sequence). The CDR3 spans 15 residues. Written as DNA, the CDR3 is TGTGCCAGCAGCTTAGCACCAGACAGGGTCGAAGGCTACACCTTC. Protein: CASSLAPDRVEGYTF. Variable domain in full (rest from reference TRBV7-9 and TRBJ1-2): DTGVSQNPRHKITKRGQNVTFRCDPISEHNRLYWYRQTLGQGPEFLTYFQNEAQLEKSRLLSDRFSAERPKGSFSTLEIQRTEQGDSAMYLCASSLAPDRVEGYTFGSGTRLTVV.

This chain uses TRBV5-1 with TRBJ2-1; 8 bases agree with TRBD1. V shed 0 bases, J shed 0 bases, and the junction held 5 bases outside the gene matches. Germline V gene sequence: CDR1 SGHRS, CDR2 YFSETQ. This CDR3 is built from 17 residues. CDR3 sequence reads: CASSLAGGKSSYNEQFF. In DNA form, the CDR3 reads TGCGCCAGCAGCTTGGCAGGGGGCAAGAGCTCCTACAATGAGCAGTTCTTC.

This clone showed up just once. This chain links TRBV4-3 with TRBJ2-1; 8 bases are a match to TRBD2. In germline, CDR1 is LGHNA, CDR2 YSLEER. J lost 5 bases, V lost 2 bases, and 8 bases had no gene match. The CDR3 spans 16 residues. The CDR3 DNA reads TGCGCCAGCAGCCAACTCCGGGGGGGCACTAACAATGAGCAGTTCTTC. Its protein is CASSQLRGGTNNEQFF.

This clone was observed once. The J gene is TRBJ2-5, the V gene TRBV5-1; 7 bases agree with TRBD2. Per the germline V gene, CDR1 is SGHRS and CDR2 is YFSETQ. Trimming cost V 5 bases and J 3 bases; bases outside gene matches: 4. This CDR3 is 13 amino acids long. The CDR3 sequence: CASRAGTKETQYF. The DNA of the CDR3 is TGCGCCAGCAGGGCAGGGACTAAAGAGACCCAGTACTTC.

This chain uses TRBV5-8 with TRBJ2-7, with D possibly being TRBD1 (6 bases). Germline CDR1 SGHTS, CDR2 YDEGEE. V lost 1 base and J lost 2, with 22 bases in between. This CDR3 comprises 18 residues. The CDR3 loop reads CASSLQLRMSGAAYEQYF. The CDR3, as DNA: TGTGCCAGCAGCTTGCAGCTCAGAATGTCAGGGGCGGCCTACGAGCAGTACTTC.

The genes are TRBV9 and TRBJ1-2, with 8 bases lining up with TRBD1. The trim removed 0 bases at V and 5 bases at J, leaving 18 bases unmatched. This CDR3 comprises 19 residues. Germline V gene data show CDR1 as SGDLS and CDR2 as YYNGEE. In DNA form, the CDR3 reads TGTGCCAGCAGCGTAGGGCAGGGGGCTCGCTACCTCTTAACTTATGGCTACACCTTC. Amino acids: CASSVGQGARYLLTYGYTF.

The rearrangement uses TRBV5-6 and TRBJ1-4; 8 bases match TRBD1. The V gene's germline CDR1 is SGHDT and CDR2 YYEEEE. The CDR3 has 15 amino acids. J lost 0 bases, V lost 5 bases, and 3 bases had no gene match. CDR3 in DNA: TGTGCCAGCAGGCAGACAGGGGCAACTAATGAAAAACTGTTTTTT. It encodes CASRQTGATNEKLFF.

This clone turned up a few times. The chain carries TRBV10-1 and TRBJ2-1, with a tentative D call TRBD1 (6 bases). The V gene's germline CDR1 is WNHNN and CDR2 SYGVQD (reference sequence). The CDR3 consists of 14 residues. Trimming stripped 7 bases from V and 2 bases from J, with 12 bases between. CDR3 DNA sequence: TGCGCCAGCAATTTTAAGGGGGCCTACAATGAGCAGTTCTTC. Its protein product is CASNFKGAYNEQFF.

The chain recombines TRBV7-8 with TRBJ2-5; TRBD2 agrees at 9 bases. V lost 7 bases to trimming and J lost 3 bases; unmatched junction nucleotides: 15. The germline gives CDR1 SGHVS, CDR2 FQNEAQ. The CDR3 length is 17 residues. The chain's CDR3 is CASTLRGGGGGKETQYF. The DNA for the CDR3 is TGTGCCAGCACCCTTAGGGGTGGCGGGGGGGGAAAAGAGACCCAGTACTTC.

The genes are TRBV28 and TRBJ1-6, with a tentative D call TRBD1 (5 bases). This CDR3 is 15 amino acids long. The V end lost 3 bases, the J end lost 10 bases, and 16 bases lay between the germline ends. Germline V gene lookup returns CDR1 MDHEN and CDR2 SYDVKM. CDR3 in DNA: TGTGCCAGCAGTTTTCCTAAAGGGGCTGGATCACCCCTCCACTTT. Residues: CASSFPKGAGSPLHF.

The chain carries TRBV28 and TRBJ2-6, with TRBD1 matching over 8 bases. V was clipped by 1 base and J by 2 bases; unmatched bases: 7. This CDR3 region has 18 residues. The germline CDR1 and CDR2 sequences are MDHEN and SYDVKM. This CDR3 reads CASSLSRQGSTGANVLTF. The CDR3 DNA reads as TGTGCCAGCAGTTTATCCCGACAGGGGTCGACTGGGGCCAACGTCCTGACTTTC.

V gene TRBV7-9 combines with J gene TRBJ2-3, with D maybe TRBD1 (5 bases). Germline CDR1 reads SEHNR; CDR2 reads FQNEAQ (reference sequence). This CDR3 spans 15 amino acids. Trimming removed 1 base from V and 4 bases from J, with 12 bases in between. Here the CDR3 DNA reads TGTGCCAGCAGCTTAGGGGGCCCCACGGCAGATACGCAGTATTTT. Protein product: CASSLGGPTADTQYF.

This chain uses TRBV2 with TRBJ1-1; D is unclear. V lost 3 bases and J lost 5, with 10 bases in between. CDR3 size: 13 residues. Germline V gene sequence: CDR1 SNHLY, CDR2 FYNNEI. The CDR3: CASSDRKVTEAFF. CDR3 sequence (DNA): TGTGCCAGCAGTGACAGGAAAGTGACTGAAGCTTTCTTT.

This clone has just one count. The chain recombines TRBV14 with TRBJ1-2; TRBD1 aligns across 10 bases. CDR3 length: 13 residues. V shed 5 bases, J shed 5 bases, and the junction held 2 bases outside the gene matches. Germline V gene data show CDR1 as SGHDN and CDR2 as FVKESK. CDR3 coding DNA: TGTGCCAGCAGCTTGGGACAGGGGTATGGCTACACCTTC. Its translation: CASSLGQGYGYTF.

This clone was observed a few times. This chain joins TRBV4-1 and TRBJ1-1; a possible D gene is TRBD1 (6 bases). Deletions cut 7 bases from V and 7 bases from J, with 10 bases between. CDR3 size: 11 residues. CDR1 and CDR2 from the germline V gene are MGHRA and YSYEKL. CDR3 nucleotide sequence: TGCGCCAGCATAGACAGGAGTGAAGCTTTCTTT. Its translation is CASIDRSEAFF.